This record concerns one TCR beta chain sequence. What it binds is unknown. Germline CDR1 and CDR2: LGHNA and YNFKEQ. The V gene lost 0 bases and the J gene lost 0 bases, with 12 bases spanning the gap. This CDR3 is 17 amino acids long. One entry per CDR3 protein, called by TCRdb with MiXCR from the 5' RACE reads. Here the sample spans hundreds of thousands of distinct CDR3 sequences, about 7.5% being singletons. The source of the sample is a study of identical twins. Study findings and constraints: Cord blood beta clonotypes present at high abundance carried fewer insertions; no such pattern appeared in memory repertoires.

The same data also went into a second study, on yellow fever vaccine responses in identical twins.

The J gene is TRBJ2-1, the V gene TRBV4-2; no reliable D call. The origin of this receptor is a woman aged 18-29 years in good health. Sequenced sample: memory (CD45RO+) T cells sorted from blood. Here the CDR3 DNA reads TGTGCCAGCAGCCAAGACGGGCTCGGCAGCTCCTACAATGAGCAGTTCTTC. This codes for CASSQDGLGSSYNEQFF.